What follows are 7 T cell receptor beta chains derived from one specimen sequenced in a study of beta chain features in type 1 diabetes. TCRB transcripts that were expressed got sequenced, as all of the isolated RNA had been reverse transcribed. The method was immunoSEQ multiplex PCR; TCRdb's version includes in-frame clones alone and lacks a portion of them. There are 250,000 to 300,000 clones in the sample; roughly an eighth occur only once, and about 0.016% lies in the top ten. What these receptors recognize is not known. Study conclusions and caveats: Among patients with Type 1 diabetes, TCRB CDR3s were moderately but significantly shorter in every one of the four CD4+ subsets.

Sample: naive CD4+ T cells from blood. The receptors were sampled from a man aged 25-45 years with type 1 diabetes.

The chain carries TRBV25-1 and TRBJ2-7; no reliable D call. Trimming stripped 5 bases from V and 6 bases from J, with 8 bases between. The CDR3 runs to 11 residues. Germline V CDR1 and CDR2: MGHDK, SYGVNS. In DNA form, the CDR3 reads TGTGCCAGCAGTCAGAGGAGCGAGCAGTACTTC. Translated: CASSQRSEQYF.

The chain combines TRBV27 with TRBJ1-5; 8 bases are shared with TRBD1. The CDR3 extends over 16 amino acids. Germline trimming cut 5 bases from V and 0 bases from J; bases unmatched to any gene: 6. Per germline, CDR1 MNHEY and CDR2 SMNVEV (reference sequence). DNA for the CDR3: TGTGCCAGCAGTCCCCGGACAGGGTATAGCAATCAGCCCCAGCATTTT. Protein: CASSPRTGYSNQPQHF.

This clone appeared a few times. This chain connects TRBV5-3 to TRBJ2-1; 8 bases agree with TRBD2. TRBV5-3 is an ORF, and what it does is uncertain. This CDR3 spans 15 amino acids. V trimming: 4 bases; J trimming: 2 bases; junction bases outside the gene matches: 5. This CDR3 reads CARSAPGLAYNEQFF. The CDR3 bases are TGTGCCAGAAGCGCCCCGGGACTAGCCTACAATGAGCAGTTCTTC.

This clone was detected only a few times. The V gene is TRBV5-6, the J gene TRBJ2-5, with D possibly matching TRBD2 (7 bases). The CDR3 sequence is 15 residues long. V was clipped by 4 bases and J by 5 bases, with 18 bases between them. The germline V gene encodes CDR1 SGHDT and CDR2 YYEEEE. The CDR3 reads CASSTNGGARETQYF. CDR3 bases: TGTGCCAGCAGCACTAATGGGGGGGCTCGGGAGACCCAGTACTTC.

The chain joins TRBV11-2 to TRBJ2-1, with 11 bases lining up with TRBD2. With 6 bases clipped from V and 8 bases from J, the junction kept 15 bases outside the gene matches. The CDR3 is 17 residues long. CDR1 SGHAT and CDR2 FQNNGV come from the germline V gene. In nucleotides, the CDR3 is TGTGCCAGCAGTTCTTTTCGACTAGCGGGACGTTTTGATGAGCAGTTCTTC. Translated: CASSSFRLAGRFDEQFF.

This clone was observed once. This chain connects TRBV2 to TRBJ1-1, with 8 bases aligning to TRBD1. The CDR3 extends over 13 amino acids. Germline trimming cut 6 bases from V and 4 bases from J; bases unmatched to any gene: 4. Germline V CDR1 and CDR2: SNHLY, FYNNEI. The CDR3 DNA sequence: TGTGCCAGCAGCCCAGACAGGGGCACTGAAGCTTTCTTT. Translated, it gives CASSPDRGTEAFF.

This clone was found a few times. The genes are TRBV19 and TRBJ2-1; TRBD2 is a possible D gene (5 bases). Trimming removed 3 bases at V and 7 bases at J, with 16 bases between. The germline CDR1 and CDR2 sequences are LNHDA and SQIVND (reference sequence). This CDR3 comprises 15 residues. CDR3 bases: TGTGCCAGTAGTATTGGCCTAGCACGGTTGAATGAGCAGTTCTTC. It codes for CASSIGLARLNEQFF. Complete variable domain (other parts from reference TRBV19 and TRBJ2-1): DGGITQSPKYLFRKEGQNVTLSCEQNLNHDAMYWYRQDPGQGLRLIYYSQIVNDFQKGDIAEGYSVSREKKESFPLTVTSAQKNPTAFYLCASSIGLARLNEQFFGPGTRLTVL.